These T cell receptor beta chains were read from a single sample in a study of vaccination effects on CD4 cells after COVID-19. Antigens of these TCRs are unknown. The table came from immunoSEQ multiplex PCR; TCRdb's copy has only in-frame clones and leaves some out. The sample has 45,000 or so clones; roughly three quarters are singletons. Material: CD4+ T cells from PBMCs cultured without peptide, obtained after COVID-19 vaccination. The receptors stem from a human donor who received a COVID-19 vaccine. CDR3s include the opening cysteine and the closing phenylalanine or tryptophan. D genes are given only for firm matches. Clone size is not always given. Where it is, it says once, few, many or a class for expanded clones.

size: NA
D: TRBD2
J: TRBJ2-4
V: TRBV18
CDR3: CASSMGLAGGPKNIQYF
DNA: TGTGCCAGCTCAATGGGACTAGCGGGAGGACCCAAAAACATTCAGTACTTC

size: NA
D: NA
J: TRBJ1-2
V: TRBV6-6
CDR3: CASSYEGNYGYTF
DNA: TGTGCCAGCAGTTACGAGGGTAACTATGGCTACACCTTC

size: few
D: NA
J: TRBJ1-5
V: TRBV19
CDR3: CASSATVQGRNQPQHF
DNA: TGTGCCAGTAGCGCCACGGTACAGGGTCGCAATCAGCCCCAGCATTTT

size: NA
D: NA
J: TRBJ1-2
V: TRBV18
CDR3: CASSPRVPGTGGYTF
DNA: TGTGCCAGCTCACCACGGGTCCCGGGGACGGGAGGCTACACCTTC

size: NA
D: TRBD2
J: TRBJ2-3
V: TRBV4-1
CDR3: CASSQGLAGGTDTQYF
DNA: TGCGCCAGCAGCCAAGGTCTAGCGGGGGGAACAGATACGCAGTATTTT

size: once
D: NA
J: TRBJ1-6
V: TRBV7-9
CDR3: CASSLVTSVSSPLHF
DNA: TGTGCCAGCAGCTTAGTAACAAGTGTGAGTTCACCCCTCCACTTT

size: few
D: NA
J: TRBJ2-7
V: TRBV16
CDR3: CASSQWRNEQYF
DNA: TGTGCCAGCAGCCAATGGAGGAACGAGCAGTACTTC

size: NA
D: NA
J: TRBJ2-1
V: TRBV11-3
CDR3: CASSPASSAYNEQFF
DNA: TGTGCCAGCAGCCCGGCTAGCTCAGCCTACAATGAGCAGTTCTTC

size: NA
D: NA
J: TRBJ1-1
V: TRBV18
CDR3: CASSGTENTEAFF
DNA: TGTGCCAGCTCCGGGACGGAGAACACTGAAGCTTTCTTT

size: NA
D: NA
J: TRBJ1-1
V: TRBV11-2
CDR3: CASSSQGRGAEAFF
DNA: TGTGCCAGCAGTAGCCAGGGGAGGGGCGCTGAAGCTTTCTTT

size: NA
D: NA
J: TRBJ2-7
V: TRBV27
CDR3: CASSVPEQYF
DNA: TGTGCCAGCAGTGTGCCCGAGCAGTACTTC

size: NA
D: NA
J: TRBJ1-1
V: TRBV18
CDR3: CASSPWTQISEAFF
DNA: TGTGCCAGCTCACCTTGGACACAAATCTCTGAAGCTTTCTTT

size: NA
D: NA
J: TRBJ1-1
V: TRBV6-5
CDR3: CASSLVTGVNTEAFF
DNA: TGTGCCAGCAGCCTAGTAACAGGAGTGAACACTGAAGCTTTCTTT

size: NA
D: TRBD2
J: TRBJ2-1
V: TRBV5-1
CDR3: CASSPGLAGSVNEQFF
DNA: TGCGCCAGCAGCCCGGGACTAGCGGGATCTGTCAATGAGCAGTTCTTC

size: few
D: NA
J: TRBJ1-1
V: TRBV6-1
CDR3: CASSDRGMNTEAFF
DNA: TGTGCCAGCAGTGACAGGGGCATGAACACTGAAGCTTTCTTT

size: NA
D: NA
J: TRBJ1-1
V: TRBV30
CDR3: CAWSERYEAFF
DNA: TGTGCCTGGAGCGAGCGCTATGAAGCTTTCTTT

size: NA
D: NA
J: TRBJ2-6
V: TRBV2
CDR3: CASCESGANVLTF
DNA: TGTGCCAGCTGCGAATCTGGGGCCAACGTCCTGACTTTC

size: NA
D: TRBD2
J: TRBJ2-1
V: TRBV20-1
CDR3: CSASGVAGLNEQFF
DNA: TGCAGTGCTAGTGGGGTAGCGGGTCTAAATGAGCAGTTCTTC

size: once
D: NA
J: TRBJ1-2
V: TRBV2
CDR3: CASSGAQSQAGYTF
DNA: TGTGCCAGCAGTGGGGCCCAAAGCCAGGCTGGCTACACCTTC

size: NA
D: NA
J: TRBJ2-7
V: TRBV10-3
CDR3: CAISETRDHEQYF
DNA: TGTGCCATCAGTGAAACTCGGGACCACGAGCAGTACTTC

size: NA
D: NA
J: TRBJ1-2
V: TRBV4-2
CDR3: CASSQSGTVNGYTF
DNA: TGTGCCAGCAGCCAGTCCGGGACGGTAAATGGCTACACCTTC

size: few
D: NA
J: TRBJ1-3
V: TRBV2
CDR3: CASSEVETTIYF
DNA: TGTGCCAGCAGTGAAGTGGAAACCACCATATATTTT

size: few
D: TRBD1
J: TRBJ1-2
V: TRBV19
CDR3: CASSTGQVDYGYTF
DNA: TGTGCCAGTAGTACTGGACAGGTTGACTATGGCTACACCTTC

size: NA
D: NA
J: TRBJ2-5
V: TRBV5-1
CDR3: CASSSTVAQETQYF
DNA: TGCGCCAGCAGCTCAACAGTCGCCCAAGAGACCCAGTACTTC

size: NA
D: NA
J: TRBJ2-3
V: TRBV6-5
CDR3: CASNRPANATQYF
DNA: TGTGCCAGCAATAGGCCGGCTAATGCTACGCAGTATTTT

size: NA
D: NA
J: TRBJ2-7
V: TRBV3-1/TRBV3-2
CDR3: CASSQDEGRVWEQYF
DNA: TGTGCCAGCAGCCAAGATGAGGGCAGGGTGTGGGAGCAGTACTTC

size: once
D: NA
J: TRBJ2-5
V: TRBV3-1/TRBV3-2
CDR3: CASSQNKGSFGTQYF
DNA: TGTGCCAGCAGCCAGAATAAGGGGAGTTTCGGGACCCAGTACTTC

size: NA
D: TRBD2
J: TRBJ2-4
V: TRBV5-1
CDR3: CASSLSSGGAQDIQYF
DNA: TGCGCCAGCAGCTTGAGTAGCGGGGGGGCTCAGGACATTCAGTACTTC